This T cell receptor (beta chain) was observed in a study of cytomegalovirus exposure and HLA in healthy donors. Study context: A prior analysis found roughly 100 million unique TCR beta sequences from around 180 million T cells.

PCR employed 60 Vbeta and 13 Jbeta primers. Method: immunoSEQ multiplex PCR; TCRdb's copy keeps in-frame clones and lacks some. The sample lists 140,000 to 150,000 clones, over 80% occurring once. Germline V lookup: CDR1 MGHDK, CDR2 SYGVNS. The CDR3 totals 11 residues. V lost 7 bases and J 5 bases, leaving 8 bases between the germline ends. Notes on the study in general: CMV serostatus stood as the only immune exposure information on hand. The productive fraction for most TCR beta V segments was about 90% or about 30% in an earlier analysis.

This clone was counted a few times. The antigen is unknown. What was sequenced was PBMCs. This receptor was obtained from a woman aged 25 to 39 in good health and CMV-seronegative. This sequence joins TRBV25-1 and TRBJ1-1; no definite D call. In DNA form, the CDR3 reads TGTGCCAGCATACGGGGTACTGAAGCTTTCTTT. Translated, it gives CASIRGTEAFF.